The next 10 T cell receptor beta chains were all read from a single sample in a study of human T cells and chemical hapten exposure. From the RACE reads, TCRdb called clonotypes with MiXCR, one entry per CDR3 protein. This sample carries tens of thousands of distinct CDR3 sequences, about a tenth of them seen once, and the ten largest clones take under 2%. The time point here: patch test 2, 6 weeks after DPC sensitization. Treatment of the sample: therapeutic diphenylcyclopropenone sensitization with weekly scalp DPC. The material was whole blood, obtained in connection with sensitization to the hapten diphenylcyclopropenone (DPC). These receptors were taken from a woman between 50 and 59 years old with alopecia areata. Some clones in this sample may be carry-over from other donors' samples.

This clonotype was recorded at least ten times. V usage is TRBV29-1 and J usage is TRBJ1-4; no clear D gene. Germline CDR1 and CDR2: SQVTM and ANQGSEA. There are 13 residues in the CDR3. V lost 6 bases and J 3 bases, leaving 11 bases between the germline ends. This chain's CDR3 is CSVEREANEKLFF. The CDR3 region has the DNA TGCAGCGTCGAAAGGGAAGCTAATGAAAAACTGTTTTTT.

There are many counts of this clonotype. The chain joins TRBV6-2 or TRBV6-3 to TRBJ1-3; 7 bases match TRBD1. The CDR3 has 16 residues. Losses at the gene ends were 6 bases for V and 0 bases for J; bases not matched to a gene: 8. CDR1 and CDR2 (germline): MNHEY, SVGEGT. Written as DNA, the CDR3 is TGTGCCAGCAGCCCGACAGGGAGCATCTCTGGAAACACCATATATTTT. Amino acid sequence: CASSPTGSISGNTIYF.

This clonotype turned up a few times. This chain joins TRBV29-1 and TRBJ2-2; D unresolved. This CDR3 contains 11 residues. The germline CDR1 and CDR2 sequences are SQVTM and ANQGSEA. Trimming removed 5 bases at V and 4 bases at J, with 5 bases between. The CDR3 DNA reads TGCAGCGTTACGGGCACCGGGGAGCTGTTTTTT. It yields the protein CSVTGTGELFF.

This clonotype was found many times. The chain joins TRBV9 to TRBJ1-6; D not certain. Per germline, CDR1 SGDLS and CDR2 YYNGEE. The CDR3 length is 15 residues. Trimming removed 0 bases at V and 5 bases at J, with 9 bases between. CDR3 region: CASSVEADHNSPLHF. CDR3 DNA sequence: TGTGCCAGCAGCGTAGAAGCGGACCATAATTCACCCCTCCACTTT.

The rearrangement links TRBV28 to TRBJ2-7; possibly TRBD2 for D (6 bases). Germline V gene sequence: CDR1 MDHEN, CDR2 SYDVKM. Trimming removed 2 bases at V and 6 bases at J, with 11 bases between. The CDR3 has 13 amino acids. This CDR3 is CASSLGTSGEQYF. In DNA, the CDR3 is TGTGCCAGCAGTTTAGGGACTTCGGGCGAGCAGTACTTC.

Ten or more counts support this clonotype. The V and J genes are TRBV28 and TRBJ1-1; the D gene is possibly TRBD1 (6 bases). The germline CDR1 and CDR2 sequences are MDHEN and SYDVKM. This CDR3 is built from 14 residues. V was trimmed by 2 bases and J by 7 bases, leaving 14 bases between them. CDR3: CASSLVGGQGEAFF. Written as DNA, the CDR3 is TGTGCCAGCAGTTTAGTCGGGGGCCAGGGTGAAGCTTTCTTT. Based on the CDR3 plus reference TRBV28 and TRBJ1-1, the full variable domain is DVKVTQSSRYLVKRTGEKVFLECVQDMDHENMFWYRQDPGLGLRLIYFSYDVKMKEKGDIPEGYSVSREKKERFSLILESASTNQTSMYLCASSLVGGQGEAFFGQGTRLTVV.

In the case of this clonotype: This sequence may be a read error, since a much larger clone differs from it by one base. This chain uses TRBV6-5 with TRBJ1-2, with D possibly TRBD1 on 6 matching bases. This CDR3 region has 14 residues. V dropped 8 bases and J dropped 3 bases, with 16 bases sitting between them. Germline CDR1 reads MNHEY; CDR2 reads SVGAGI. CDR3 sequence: CASGPGRGDYGYTF. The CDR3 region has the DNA TGTGCCAGCGGGCCAGGCAGGGGAGACTATGGCTACACCTTC.

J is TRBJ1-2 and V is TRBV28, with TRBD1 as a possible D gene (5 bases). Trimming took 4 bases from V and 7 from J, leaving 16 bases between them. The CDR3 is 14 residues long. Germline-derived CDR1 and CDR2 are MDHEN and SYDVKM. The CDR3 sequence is CASSWGHLGLGYTF. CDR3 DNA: TGTGCCAGCAGTTGGGGCCACTTGGGACTTGGCTACACCTTC.

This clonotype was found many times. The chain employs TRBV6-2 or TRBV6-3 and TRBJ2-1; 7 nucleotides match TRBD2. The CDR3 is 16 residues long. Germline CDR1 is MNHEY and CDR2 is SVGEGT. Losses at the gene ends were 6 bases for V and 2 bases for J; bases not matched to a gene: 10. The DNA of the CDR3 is TGTGCCAGCAGGGATTTAGCGGGCCCTACCTACAATGAGCAGTTCTTC. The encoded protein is CASRDLAGPTYNEQFF.

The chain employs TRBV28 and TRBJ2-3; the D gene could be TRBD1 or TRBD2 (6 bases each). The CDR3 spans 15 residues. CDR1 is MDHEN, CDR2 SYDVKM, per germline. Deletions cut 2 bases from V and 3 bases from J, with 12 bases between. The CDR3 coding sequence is TGTGCCAGCAGTTTACGGGGGCGGATAACAGATACGCAGTATTTT. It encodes CASSLRGRITDTQYF.